Listed here are 30 T cell receptor beta chains from one sample, sequenced in a study of OX40 agonist ivuxolimab in advanced cancers. Measured with immunoSEQ multiplex PCR; TCRdb has only the in-frame clones, and not every one. This table has around 97,000 clones, roughly 80% appearing once. This specimen was CD4+ or CD8+ T cells sorted from blood, taken in a trial of the OX40 agonist ivuxolimab. These receptors all come from an adult with an advanced solid tumor such as melanoma, head and neck, liver or kidney cancer.

This clone was recorded only once. V usage is TRBV6-1 and J usage is TRBJ1-6; D might be TRBD1 (5 bases). This CDR3 spans 16 amino acids. Germline loops: CDR1 MNHNS, CDR2 SASEGT. Trimming left V 3 bases short and J 6 bases short, with 15 bases between. The CDR3 nucleotides are TGTGCCAGCAGTGAGGCCCCGGGACGGATTAATTCACCCCTCCACTTT. Translated: CASSEAPGRINSPLHF.

The chain recombines TRBV6-1 with TRBJ1-4, with 7 nucleotides matching TRBD1. The CDR3 spans 13 residues. V lost 4 bases to trimming and J lost 7 bases; unmatched junction nucleotides: 3. From germline, CDR1 is MNHNS and CDR2 SASEGT. The DNA for the CDR3 is TGTGCCAGCAGTGGAAACAGGGGTGAAAAACTGTTTTTT. Protein product: CASSGNRGEKLFF.

The chain joins TRBV11-2 to TRBJ2-1, with a weak D call TRBD2 (6 bases). V was clipped by 5 bases and J by 9 bases, with 26 bases between them. Germline CDR1 is SGHAT and CDR2 is FQNNGV. The CDR3 length is 17 residues. The CDR3 nucleotides are TGTGCCAGCAGCCAAGGGACCGGAGCGGGTACCTTAGGTGAGCAGTTCTTC. Translating it yields CASSQGTGAGTLGEQFF. The full variable domain, its missing parts supplied by reference TRBV11-2 and TRBJ2-1, is EAGVAQSPRYKIIEKRQSVAFWCNPISGHATLYWYQQILGQGPKLLIQFQNNGVVDDSQLPKDRFSAERLKGVDSTLKIQPAKLEDSAVYLCASSQGTGAGTLGEQFFGPGTRLTVL.

Only a few counts were recorded for this clone. The chain employs TRBV23-1 and TRBJ1-1; TRBD1 aligns across 9 bases. TRBV23-1 is marked as an open reading frame, function uncertain. V lost 3 bases and J lost 3; bases outside the gene matches: 5. This CDR3 has 15 residues. Here the CDR3 reads CASSHTGGTDTEAFF. The CDR3 DNA reads as TGCGCCAGCAGTCACACAGGGGGCACCGACACTGAAGCTTTCTTT.

This sequence joins TRBV5-6 and TRBJ1-3; no definite D call. CDR3 size: 14 residues. Looked up from germline, CDR1 is SGHDT and CDR2 is YYEEEE. Trimming left V 2 bases short and J 0 bases short, with 6 bases between. The chain's CDR3 is CASSFGSSGNTIYF. In DNA, the CDR3 is TGTGCCAGCAGCTTCGGAAGCTCTGGAAACACCATATATTTT.

This clone was detected only a few times. The chain is built from TRBV5-6 and TRBJ1-4, with 8 bases matching TRBD1. V shed 2 bases and J 0 bases; nucleotides not matched to a gene: 3. Germline V lookup: CDR1 SGHDT, CDR2 YYEEEE. CDR3 length: 16 amino acids. CDR3 loop: CASSFTGGATNEKLFF. CDR3 nucleotide sequence: TGTGCCAGCAGCTTTACAGGGGGTGCAACTAATGAAAAACTGTTTTTT.

This clone was observed once. The chain's CDR3 is CASRSVNTEAFF. The DNA for the CDR3 is TGTGCCAGCAGATCAGTAAACACTGAAGCTTTCTTT. The chain has TRBV5-6 and TRBJ1-1; D not certain. Trimming cost V 5 bases and J 2 bases, with 7 bases left between them. The germline V gene encodes CDR1 SGHDT and CDR2 YYEEEE. This CDR3 contains 12 residues.

This clone has a single count. The rearrangement uses TRBV6-5 and TRBJ2-1, with a possible D match to TRBD2 (7 bases). Germline CDR1 is MNHEY and CDR2 is SVGAGI. V was pared by 2 bases and J by 6 bases, with 11 bases between. CDR3 length: 14 amino acids. The CDR3 region has the DNA TGTGCCAGCAGTTACGGGGAGGGGGGCAATGAGCAGTTCTTC. This gives the protein CASSYGEGGNEQFF.

The gene calls are TRBV14 and TRBJ1-2; no reliable D call. Germline V gives CDR1 SGHDN, CDR2 FVKESK. This CDR3 is built from 14 residues. Trimming took 1 base from V and 6 from J, leaving 12 bases between them. CDR3 nucleotide sequence: TGTGCCAGCAGCCAAGTCGGAAATATCCATGGCTACACCTTC. Amino acids: CASSQVGNIHGYTF.

The chain links TRBV5-1 to TRBJ1-4; D remains unclear. V shed 2 bases and J shed 6 bases, with 11 bases lying between them. The CDR3 consists of 14 residues. Germline CDR1 and CDR2: SGHRS and YFSETQ. The CDR3 bases are TGCGCCAGCAGCTTTCTGAGTGGCGATGAAAAACTGTTTTTT. This sequence encodes CASSFLSGDEKLFF.

The gene calls are TRBV5-8 and TRBJ2-3; D may be TRBD1 (6 bases). The CDR3 has 12 residues. In germline, CDR1 is SGHTS, CDR2 YDEGEE. The V and J ends lost 2 bases and 7 bases respectively, with 8 bases between them. CDR3 sequence reads: CASSLQGHTQYF. DNA for the CDR3: TGTGCCAGCAGCTTACAGGGACATACGCAGTATTTT.

The chain uses TRBV7-9 and TRBJ1-2, with 7 nucleotides matching TRBD1. The V and J ends lost 5 bases and 4 bases, in that order; junction bases with no gene match: 4. The CDR3 length is 13 residues. From germline, CDR1 is SEHNR and CDR2 FQNEAQ (reference sequence). DNA of the CDR3: TGTGCCAGCAGCGACAGGGAGGGCTATGGCTACACCTTC. It translates to CASSDREGYGYTF.

The V gene is TRBV7-2, the J gene TRBJ1-2; unclear D gene. The CDR3 spans 14 residues. V was clipped by 5 bases and J by 4 bases, with 14 bases between them. The germline CDR1 and CDR2 sequences are SGHTA and FQGNSA. In DNA form, the CDR3 reads TGTGCCAGCAGCACCCGGGCCCAAGGCTATGGCTACACCTTC. Its protein is CASSTRAQGYGYTF.

The J gene is TRBJ2-7, the V gene TRBV18, with a tentative D call TRBD1 (6 bases). Trimming took off 3 bases at V and 5 bases at J, with 17 bases between the two ends. This CDR3 region has 15 residues. Germline-derived CDR1 and CDR2 are KGHSH and LQKENI. The CDR3 DNA reads as TGTGCCAGCTCACCCATTCCCGGGACACCGGACGAGCAGTACTTC. It specifies CASSPIPGTPDEQYF.

This sequence joins TRBV5-1 and TRBJ1-3, with unresolved D. V gave up 0 bases and J gave up 0 bases, with 10 bases separating them. Germline CDR1 SGHRS, CDR2 YFSETQ. The CDR3 spans 16 residues. The DNA for the CDR3 is TGCGCCAGCAGCTTGGGGACGGTGAGCTCTGGAAACACCATATATTTT. Protein product: CASSLGTVSSGNTIYF.

This chain connects TRBV4-2 to TRBJ2-3; TRBD2 matches 10 bases. The CDR3 is 17 residues long. Looked up from germline, CDR1 is LGHNA and CDR2 is YNFKEQ. J gave up 3 bases and V 4 bases, and 10 bases lay outside the gene matches. The CDR3 nucleotides read TGTGCCAGCAGCCCCCAAGGCGGAGCGGGAGGGACAGATACGCAGTATTTT. This encodes CASSPQGGAGGTDTQYF.

The chain employs TRBV4-3 and TRBJ1-4; D is unclear. Deletions cut 0 bases from V and 0 bases from J, with 5 bases between. This CDR3 is built from 15 residues. The germline V gene has CDR1 LGHNA and CDR2 YSLEER. The CDR3 DNA reads TGCGCCAGCAGCCAAGATGCAGCAACTAATGAAAAACTGTTTTTT. This translates into CASSQDAATNEKLFF.

CDR3 sequence reads: CASSILGADTQYF. In DNA form, the CDR3 reads TGTGCCAGCAGCATACTAGGGGCGGATACGCAGTATTTT. The rearrangement links TRBV7-3 to TRBJ2-3; D tentatively fits TRBD1 or TRBD2 (5 bases each). The CDR3 totals 13 residues. Germline V CDR1 and CDR2: SGHTA, FQGTGA. V was trimmed by 5 bases and J by 6 bases, leaving 12 bases between them. Filled out from reference TRBV7-3 and TRBJ2-3, the complete variable domain reads GAGVSQTPSNKVTEKGKYVELRCDPISGHTALYWYRQSLGQGPEFLIYFQGTGAADDSGLPNDRFFAVRPEGSVSTLKIQRTERGDSAVYLCASSILGADTQYFGPGTRLTVL.

The chain carries TRBV5-1 and TRBJ2-1, with D possibly TRBD2 on 6 matching bases. Germline V gives CDR1 SGHRS, CDR2 YFSETQ. V shed 0 bases and J shed 3 bases, with 13 bases lying between them. CDR3 length: 16 amino acids. The CDR3 loop reads CASSLDGTLNYNEQFF. CDR3 sequence (DNA): TGCGCCAGCAGCTTGGACGGGACTCTCAACTACAATGAGCAGTTCTTC.

This chain joins TRBV19 and TRBJ1-1; the match to TRBD1 covers 7 bases. CDR3 size: 14 residues. The junction had 2 bases not matched to a gene; V was cut back by 3 bases and J by 1 base. Germline V CDR1 and CDR2: LNHDA, SQIVND (reference sequence). DNA for the CDR3: TGTGCCAGTAGTATTAACAGGGGGAACACTGAAGCTTTCTTT. Protein sequence: CASSINRGNTEAFF. Full variable domain (missing parts from reference TRBV19 and TRBJ1-1): DGGITQSPKYLFRKEGQNVTLSCEQNLNHDAMYWYRQDPGQGLRLIYYSQIVNDFQKGDIAEGYSVSREKKESFPLTVTSAQKNPTAFYLCASSINRGNTEAFFGQGTRLTVV.

The chain has TRBV29-1 and TRBJ2-7; 8 bases map to TRBD2. Germline lookup yields CDR1 SQVTM and CDR2 ANQGSEA. Unmatched junction bases numbered 10, after V lost 7 bases and J lost 5 bases. The CDR3 extends over 13 amino acids. The CDR3 DNA follows: TGCAGCGCTCAGCGGGGGTCTTCCGACGAGCAGTACTTC. This translates into CSAQRGSSDEQYF.

This chain connects TRBV7-6 to TRBJ2-2, with 7 bases matching TRBD1. After removal of 2 bases from V and 6 bases from J, the junction contained 6 bases not matched to a gene. Germline V CDR1 and CDR2: SGHVS, FNYEAQ. The CDR3 sequence is 15 residues long. The CDR3 sequence is CASSLTGEIAGELFF. The CDR3 DNA reads as TGTGCCAGCAGCTTAACAGGGGAGATTGCCGGGGAGCTGTTTTTT.

This clone was detected only once. The CDR3 nucleotides are TGCGCCAGCAGCCAGTCCTGGGGGACCTCCTACGAGCAGTACTTC. Its protein product is CASSQSWGTSYEQYF. The chain carries TRBV4-1 and TRBJ2-7, with D perhaps assigned TRBD1 or TRBD2 (5 bases each). CDR1 and CDR2 from the germline V gene are MGHRA and YSYEKL. The CDR3 contains 15 residues. The V end was cut by 3 bases, the J end by 0 bases, with 12 bases between.

The chain combines TRBV2 with TRBJ2-7; D is unresolved. The CDR3 runs to 15 residues. Trimming removed 1 base at V and 7 bases at J, with 17 bases between. Germline CDR1 reads SNHLY; CDR2 reads FYNNEI. CDR3 in amino acids: CASSEGYGLLQEQYF. CDR3 nucleotide sequence: TGTGCCAGCAGTGAAGGGTACGGCCTACTTCAGGAGCAGTACTTC.

The V gene is TRBV7-8, the J gene TRBJ2-1; D possibly uses TRBD1 or TRBD2 (5 bases each). This CDR3 comprises 16 residues. CDR1 is SGHVS, CDR2 FQNEAQ, per germline. V lost 4 bases and J lost 4, with 17 bases in between. CDR3 coding DNA: TGTGCCAGCAGCTCCGCCCGGGGCGGAACTTACAATGAGCAGTTCTTC. Translation: CASSSARGGTYNEQFF. Combining the CDR3 with reference TRBV7-8 and TRBJ2-1 gives the whole variable domain GAGVSQSPRYKVAKRGQDVALRCDPISGHVSLFWYQQALGQGPEFLTYFQNEAQLDKSGLPSDRFFAERPEGSVSTLKIQRTQQEDSAVYLCASSSARGGTYNEQFFGPGTRLTVL.

The V call is TRBV6-1, the J call TRBJ2-7; the match to TRBD1 covers 9 bases. The V gene end was trimmed by 8 bases and the J gene end by 6 bases; junction bases not matched to a gene: 8. Germline values: CDR1 MNHNS, CDR2 SASEGT. This CDR3 spans 13 amino acids. Written as DNA, the CDR3 is TGTGCCAGCTGCGGGACAGGGATGGGCGAGCAGTACTTC. This gives the protein CASCGTGMGEQYF.

The genes are TRBV7-2 and TRBJ1-2, with 7 bases lining up with TRBD1. This CDR3 contains 16 residues. J lost 2 bases, V lost 5 bases, and 11 bases had no gene match. Germline values: CDR1 SGHTA, CDR2 FQGNSA. CDR3 nucleotide sequence: TGTGCCAGCAGCCCCCTCGGACAGGCCCTGAACTATGGCTACACCTTC. Translated: CASSPLGQALNYGYTF.

This clone came up a few times. An end of the junction differs from the germline gene, which may be a read error. The chain uses TRBV2 and TRBJ1-4; possibly TRBD1 for D (5 bases). Germline CDR1 and CDR2: SNHLY and FYNNEI. This CDR3 comprises 14 residues. This CDR3 is CASSQARGGEKLFF. CDR3 bases: TGTGCCAGCAGTCAAGCGCGGGGCGGTGAAAAACTGTTTTTT.

The rearrangement joins TRBV19 to TRBJ2-3; a possible D gene is TRBD2 (7 bases). Deletions cut 6 bases from V and 0 bases from J, with 19 bases between. The CDR3 is 17 amino acids. CDR1 LNHDA and CDR2 SQIVND come from the germline V gene (reference sequence). CDR3 coding DNA: TGTGCCAGTAGCGCGCGCGGAGGGGGGGGTAGCACAGATACGCAGTATTTT. This sequence encodes CASSARGGGGSTDTQYF.

V is TRBV28 and J is TRBJ2-4; D might be TRBD1 (8 bases). CDR1 is MDHEN, CDR2 SYDVKM, per germline. Trimming took off 6 bases at V and 9 bases at J, with 21 bases between the two ends. The CDR3 runs 15 residues. CDR3 residues: CASRRPTGGGGIQYF. The CDR3, as DNA: TGTGCCAGCAGGCGCCCAACAGGGGGAGGGGGCATTCAGTACTTC.